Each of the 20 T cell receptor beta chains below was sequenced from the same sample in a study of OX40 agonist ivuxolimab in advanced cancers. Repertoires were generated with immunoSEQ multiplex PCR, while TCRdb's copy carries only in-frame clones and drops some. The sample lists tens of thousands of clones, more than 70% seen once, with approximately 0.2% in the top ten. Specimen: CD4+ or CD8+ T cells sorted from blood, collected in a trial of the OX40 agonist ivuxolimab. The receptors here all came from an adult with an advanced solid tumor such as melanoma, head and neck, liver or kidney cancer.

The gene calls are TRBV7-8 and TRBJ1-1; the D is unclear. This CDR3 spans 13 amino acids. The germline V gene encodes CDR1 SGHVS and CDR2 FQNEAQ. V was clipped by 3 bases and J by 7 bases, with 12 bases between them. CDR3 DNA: TGTGCCAGCAGCTTTGGGATTTCAGGTGAAGCTTTCTTT. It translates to CASSFGISGEAFF.

CDR3 in DNA: TGCGCCAGCAGCTTGGATCTTGCGAGCACTGAAGCTTTCTTT. This codes for CASSLDLASTEAFF. The rearrangement uses TRBV5-1 and TRBJ1-1; D gene unclear. This CDR3 is 14 amino acids long. V shed 0 bases and J shed 4 bases, with 10 bases lying between them. Germline values: CDR1 SGHRS, CDR2 YFSETQ.

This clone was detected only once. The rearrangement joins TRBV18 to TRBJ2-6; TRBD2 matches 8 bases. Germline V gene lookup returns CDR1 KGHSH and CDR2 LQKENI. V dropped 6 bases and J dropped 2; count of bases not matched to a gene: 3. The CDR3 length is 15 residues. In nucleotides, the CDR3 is TGTGCCAGCTCGACGGGGGGGGCTGGGGCCAACGTCCTGACTTTC. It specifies CASSTGGAGANVLTF.

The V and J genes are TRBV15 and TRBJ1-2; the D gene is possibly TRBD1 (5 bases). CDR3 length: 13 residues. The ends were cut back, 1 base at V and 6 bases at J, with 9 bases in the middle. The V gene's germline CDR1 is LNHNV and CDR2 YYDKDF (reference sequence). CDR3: CATSRGDLDGYTF. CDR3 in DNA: TGTGCCACCAGCAGAGGGGACTTGGATGGCTACACCTTC.

CDR3 sequence reads: CASSRSVIGELFF. The CDR3 DNA is TGTGCCAGCAGCAGGTCAGTGATCGGGGAGCTGTTTTTT. This chain links TRBV5-6 with TRBJ2-2; D is unresolved. With 4 bases removed from V and 7 bases from J, the gap between germline ends came to 11 bases. The CDR3 is 13 amino acids. Germline lookup yields CDR1 SGHDT and CDR2 YYEEEE.

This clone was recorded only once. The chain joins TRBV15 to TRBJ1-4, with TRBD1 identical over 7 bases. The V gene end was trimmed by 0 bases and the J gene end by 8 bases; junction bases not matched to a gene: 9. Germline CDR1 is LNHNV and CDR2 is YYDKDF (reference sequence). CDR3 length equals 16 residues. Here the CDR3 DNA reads TGTGCCACCAGCAGAGATAGGAGACAGGGAGGGGAAAAACTGTTTTTT. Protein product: CATSRDRRQGGEKLFF.

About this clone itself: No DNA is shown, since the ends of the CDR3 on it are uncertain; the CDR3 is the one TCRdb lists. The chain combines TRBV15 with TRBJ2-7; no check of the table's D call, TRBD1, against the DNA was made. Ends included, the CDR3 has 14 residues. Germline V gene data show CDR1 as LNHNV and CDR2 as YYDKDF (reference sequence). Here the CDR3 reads CATSRVAVGAPSYF.

CDR3 nucleotide sequence: TGTGCCTGGAGTAGAGAGCCCCGCTCCTACGAGCAGTACTTC. This encodes CAWSREPRSYEQYF. The chain employs TRBV30 and TRBJ2-7; no firm D call. Trimming pared 2 bases from V and 0 bases from J, leaving 11 bases between. CDR1 and CDR2 (germline): GTSNPN, SVGIG (reference sequence). This CDR3 spans 14 amino acids.

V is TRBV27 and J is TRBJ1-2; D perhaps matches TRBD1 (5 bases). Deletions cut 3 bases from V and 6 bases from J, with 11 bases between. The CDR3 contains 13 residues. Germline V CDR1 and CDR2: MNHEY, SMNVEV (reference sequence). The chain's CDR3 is CASSFIGGDGYTF. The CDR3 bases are TGTGCCAGCAGTTTTATAGGAGGGGATGGCTACACCTTC.

The CDR3 nucleotides are TGTGCCAGCAGTAGCGCAGGGGGCTGGACTGAAGCTTTCTTT. This encodes CASSSAGGWTEAFF. The rearrangement links TRBV28 to TRBJ1-1; 8 bases match TRBD1. Germline lookup yields CDR1 MDHEN and CDR2 SYDVKM. Trimming at V came to 5 bases and at J to 5 bases, leaving 7 bases not matched to a gene. The CDR3 length is 14 residues.

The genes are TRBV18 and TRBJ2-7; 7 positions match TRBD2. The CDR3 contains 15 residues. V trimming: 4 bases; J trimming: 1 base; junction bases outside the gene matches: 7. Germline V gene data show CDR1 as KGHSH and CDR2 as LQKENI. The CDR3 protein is CASSLAGDGSYEQYF. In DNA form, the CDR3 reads TGTGCCAGCTCACTCGCGGGAGATGGGTCCTACGAGCAGTACTTC. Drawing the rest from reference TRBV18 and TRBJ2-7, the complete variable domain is NAGVMQNPRHLVRRRGQEARLRCSPMKGHSHVYWYRQLPEEGLKFMVYLQKENIIDESGMPKERFSAEFPKEGPSILRIQQVVRGDSAAYFCASSLAGDGSYEQYFGPGTRLTVT.

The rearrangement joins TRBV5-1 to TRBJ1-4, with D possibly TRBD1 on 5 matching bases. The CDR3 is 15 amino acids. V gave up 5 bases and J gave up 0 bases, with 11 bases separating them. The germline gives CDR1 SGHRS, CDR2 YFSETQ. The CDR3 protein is CASRMGGATNEKLFF. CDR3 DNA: TGCGCCAGCAGGATGGGAGGGGCAACTAATGAAAAACTGTTTTTT.

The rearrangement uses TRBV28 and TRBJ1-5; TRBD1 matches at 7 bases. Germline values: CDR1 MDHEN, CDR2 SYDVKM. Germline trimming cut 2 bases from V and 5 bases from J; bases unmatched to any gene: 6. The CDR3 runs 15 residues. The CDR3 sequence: CASSLTGTAYQPQHF. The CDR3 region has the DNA TGTGCCAGCAGTTTAACAGGGACAGCTTATCAGCCCCAGCATTTT. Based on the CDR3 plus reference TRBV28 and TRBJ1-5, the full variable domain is DVKVTQSSRYLVKRTGEKVFLECVQDMDHENMFWYRQDPGLGLRLIYFSYDVKMKEKGDIPEGYSVSREKKERFSLILESASTNQTSMYLCASSLTGTAYQPQHFGDGTRLSIL.

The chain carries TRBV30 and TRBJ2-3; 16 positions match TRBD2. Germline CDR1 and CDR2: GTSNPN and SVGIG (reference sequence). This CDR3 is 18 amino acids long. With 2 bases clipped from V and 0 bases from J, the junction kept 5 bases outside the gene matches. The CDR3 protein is CAWSKGLAGGSSTDTQYF. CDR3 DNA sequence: TGTGCCTGGAGTAAGGGACTAGCGGGAGGGAGCAGCACAGATACGCAGTATTTT.

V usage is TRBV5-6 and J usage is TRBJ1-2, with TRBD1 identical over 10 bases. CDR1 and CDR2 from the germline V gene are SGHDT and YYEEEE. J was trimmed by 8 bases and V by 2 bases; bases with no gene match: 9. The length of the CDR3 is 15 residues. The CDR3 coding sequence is TGTGCCAGCAGCTTAGGGGGGACAGGGGTAGGCGGCTACACCTTC. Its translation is CASSLGGTGVGGYTF.

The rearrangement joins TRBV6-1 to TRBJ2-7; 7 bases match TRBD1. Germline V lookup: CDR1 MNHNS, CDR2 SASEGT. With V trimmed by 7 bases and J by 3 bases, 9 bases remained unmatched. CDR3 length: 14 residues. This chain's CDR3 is CASTHRGRSYEQYV. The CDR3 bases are TGTGCCAGCACCCACAGGGGAAGGAGCTACGAGCAGTACGTC.

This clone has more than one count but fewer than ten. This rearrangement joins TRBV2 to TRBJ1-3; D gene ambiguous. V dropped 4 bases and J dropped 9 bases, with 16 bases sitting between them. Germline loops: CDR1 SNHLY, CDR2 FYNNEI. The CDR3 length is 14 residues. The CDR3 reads CASSVGPGAGTIYF. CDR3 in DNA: TGTGCCAGCAGTGTAGGGCCCGGTGCGGGCACCATATATTTT.

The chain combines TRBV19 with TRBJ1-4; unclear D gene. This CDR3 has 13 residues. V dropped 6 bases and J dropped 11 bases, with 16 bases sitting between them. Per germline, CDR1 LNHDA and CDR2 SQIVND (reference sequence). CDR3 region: CASSPPPGGKLFF. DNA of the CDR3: TGTGCCAGTAGCCCGCCCCCAGGCGGGAAACTGTTTTTT. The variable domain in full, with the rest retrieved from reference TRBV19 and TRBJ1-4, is DGGITQSPKYLFRKEGQNVTLSCEQNLNHDAMYWYRQDPGQGLRLIYYSQIVNDFQKGDIAEGYSVSREKKESFPLTVTSAQKNPTAFYLCASSPPPGGKLFFGSGTQLSVL.

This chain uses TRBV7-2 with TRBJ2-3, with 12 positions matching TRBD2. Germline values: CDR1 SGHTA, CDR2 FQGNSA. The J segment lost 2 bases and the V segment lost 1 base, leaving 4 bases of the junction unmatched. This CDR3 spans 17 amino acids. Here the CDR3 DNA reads TGTGCCAGCAGCTTAGTGAGGACTAGCGGGAACACAGATACGCAGTATTTT. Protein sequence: CASSLVRTSGNTDTQYF. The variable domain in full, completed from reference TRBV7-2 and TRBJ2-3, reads GAGVSQSPSNKVTEKGKDVELRCDPISGHTALYWYRQSLGQGLEFLIYFQGNSAPDKSGLPSDRFSAERTGGSVSTLTIQRTQQEDSAVYLCASSLVRTSGNTDTQYFGPGTRLTVL.

The CDR3 nucleotides are TGTGCCAGTAGTACGGACGGATCTGGAAACACCATATATTTT. Amino acids: CASSTDGSGNTIYF. V and J are TRBV19 and TRBJ1-3; D is ambiguous. V was cut by 4 bases and J by 1 base, with 8 bases left in between. Germline assignment: CDR1 LNHDA and CDR2 SQIVND (reference sequence). CDR3 length: 14 amino acids.